A single T cell receptor (beta chain) is shown here with its context. This entry belongs to a study of blood T cells in healthy people across ages. Germline V gene lookup returns CDR1 SQVTM and CDR2 ANQGSEA. Trimming shortened V by 4 bases and J by 5 bases, and 11 bases separated the two germline ends. This CDR3 region has 12 residues. Through a sample-barcoded 5' primer and a J-beta primer mix, a second PCR was run for roughly 6 to 11 cycles. TCRdb re-called the 5' RACE reads with MiXCR, one entry per CDR3 protein. The data show about 1.6 million distinct CDR3 sequences, about 31% seen once. Total RNA, at least 5 micrograms per sample, was extracted from PBMCs.

What was sequenced was blood. This chain connects TRBV29-1 to TRBJ1-1; perhaps TRBD1 as D (6 bases). The sequence was obtained from a woman in her thirties in good health. CDR3 nucleotides: TGCAGCGTTGCGGGGGGGCGGACTGAAGCTTTCTTT. Residues: CSVAGGRTEAFF.